This T cell receptor (beta chain) is drawn from a study of response to subunit inactivated influenza vaccine. About this clonotype itself: The antigen remains undetermined. An end of the junction differs from the germline gene, which may be a read error.

Each CDR3 protein gets one entry after TCRdb re-called the RT-PCR reads with MiXCR. The data contain almost 600,000 distinct CDR3 sequences, 11% to 15% of them singletons. This CDR3 comprises 13 residues. Germline V CDR1 and CDR2: ENHRY, SYGVKD. Study-level results: T cells newly recruited by each seasonal influenza vaccination are few, the authors suggested.

This clonotype originated in a man aged 45-65 years who received an inactivated influenza vaccine. The rearrangement joins TRBV10-3 to TRBJ1-1; D is unclear. Sample: PBMCs from blood, taken 11 to 12 days after vaccination. Here the CDR3 DNA reads TGTGCCCTCAGTGATGGGAGGAACACTGAAGCTTTCTTT. This codes for CALSDGRNTEAFF.